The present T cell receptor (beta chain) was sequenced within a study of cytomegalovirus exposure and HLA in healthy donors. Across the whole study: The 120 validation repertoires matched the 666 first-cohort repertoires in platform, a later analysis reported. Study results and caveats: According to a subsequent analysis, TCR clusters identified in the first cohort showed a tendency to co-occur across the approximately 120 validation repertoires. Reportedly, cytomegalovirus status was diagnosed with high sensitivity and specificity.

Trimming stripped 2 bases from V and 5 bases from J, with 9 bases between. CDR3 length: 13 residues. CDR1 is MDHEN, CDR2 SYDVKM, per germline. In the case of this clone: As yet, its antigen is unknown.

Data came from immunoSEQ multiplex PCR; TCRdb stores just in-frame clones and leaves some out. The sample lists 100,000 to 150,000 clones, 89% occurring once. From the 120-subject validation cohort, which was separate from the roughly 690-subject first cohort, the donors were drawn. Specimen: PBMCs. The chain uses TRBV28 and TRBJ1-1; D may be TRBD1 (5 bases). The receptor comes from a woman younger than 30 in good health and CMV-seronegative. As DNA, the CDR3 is TGTGCCAGCAGTTTAATCAGGGATACTGAAGCTTTCTTT. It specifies CASSLIRDTEAFF.